A selection of T cell receptor beta chains follows, all from one sample in a study of Ad26.COV2.S vaccination and SARS-CoV-2 variants. Sequencing used immunoSEQ multiplex PCR; TCRdb keeps in-frame clones, though not all of them. Found here are 240,000 or so clones, approximately 87% of them singletons; the top ten hold about 10%. The specimen comprised peripheral blood, sampled in a trial of Ad26.COV2.S vaccine versus placebo. The receptors stem from a person aged 18-65 years who received the Ad26.COV2.S COVID-19 vaccine or a placebo. Both conserved end residues are trimmed from each CDR3. Each record gives: J gene, V gene, CDR3 protein.

TRBJ2-1 TRBV2 ASRFTGPYNEQF
TRBJ1-5 TRBV6-5 ASRMTVNQPQH
TRBJ2-3 TRBV9 ASSVSGVGTDTQY
TRBJ2-1 TRBV9 ASSDETSGIGNEQF
TRBJ1-1 TRBV14 ASSQDRGPAF
TRBJ2-3 TRBV5-1 ASSLGQSTDTQY
TRBJ2-1 TRBV19 ASSTQGAISYNEQF
TRBJ2-5 TRBV5-4 ASSSFGGTQY
TRBJ2-7 TRBV27 ASKPSPITKAYEQY
TRBJ2-1 TRBV27 ASNSRRDRHNEQF
TRBJ1-5 TRBV30 AWSIRADQPQH
TRBJ2-1 TRBV5-1 ASSPYLSGEQF
TRBJ2-2 TRBV19 ASRTSAGVTTGELF
TRBJ1-2 TRBV2 ASSDLNQLHGYT
TRBJ1-4 TRBV3-1/TRBV3-2 ASSPGTGGEKLF
TRBJ2-7 TRBV4-1 ASSQDFFYEQY
TRBJ2-7 TRBV29-1 SVEDSYEQY
TRBJ2-1 TRBV10-2 ASSEEVAGFTYNEQF
TRBJ2-2 TRBV6-6 ASIKDIGNTGELF
TRBJ2-1 TRBV6-2/TRBV6-3 ASSLAGDYNEQF
TRBJ2-7 TRBV5-1 ASSNRTGLNEQY
TRBJ2-3 TRBV5-6 ASGRVRRSTDTQY
TRBJ2-3 TRBV12-3/TRBV12-4 ASSLDRGDTQY
TRBJ1-2 TRBV6-5 ASRFLKPNYGYT
TRBJ2-7 TRBV4-3 ASSQARYYEQY
TRBJ2-3 TRBV6-5 ASSYRAGGTDTQY
TRBJ2-5 TRBV9 ASSPPIREGLFGTQY
TRBJ1-1 TRBV30 AWSVLDRGNTEAF
TRBJ2-7 TRBV15 ATSRDVGSWYEQY
TRBJ2-5 TRBV18 ASSLRLRVN
TRBJ1-4 TRBV6-2/TRBV6-3 ASSYCQGGCELF
TRBJ2-5 TRBV5-6 ASRRLAGGETQY
TRBJ2-7 TRBV7-2 ASSLTSGSYEQY
TRBJ2-7 TRBV27 ASSQSGGEEQY
TRBJ2-3 TRBV28 ASSPSSGRAEDTQY
TRBJ1-5 TRBV3-1/TRBV3-2 ASSQDLVGSNQPQH
TRBJ1-5 TRBV6-4 ASSVDGQGGQPQH
TRBJ2-1 TRBV4-3 ASSQGGGGLGYNEQF
TRBJ1-4 TRBV6-2/TRBV6-3 ASSMRVADEKLF
TRBJ2-6 TRBV5-6 ASSLGRSSSGANVLT
TRBJ2-7 TRBV7-9 ASSLTYEQY
TRBJ2-3 TRBV10-3 AIKASTDTQY
TRBJ2-7 TRBV28 ASSFGLAGDPRGEQY
TRBJ2-1 TRBV6-2/TRBV6-3 ASSYRRGQGANEQF
TRBJ1-5 TRBV28 ASSTQGHNQPQH
TRBJ2-7 TRBV7-2 ASSLASGSSYEQY
TRBJ1-6 TRBV30 AWRTPGVSPLH
TRBJ2-7 TRBV6-1 ASSPGLLEQY
TRBJ2-1 TRBV27 ASSRGPLEQF
TRBJ2-5 TRBV30 AWGGAETQY
TRBJ1-1 TRBV30 AWTLGWNTEAF
TRBJ1-3 TRBV30 AWSGGGFGNTIY
TRBJ2-7 TRBV21-1 ASSKDEGARGYEQY
TRBJ1-5 TRBV7-2 ASSLRWGNQPQH
TRBJ1-4 TRBV7-9 ASSLGLGQGDEKLF
TRBJ2-7 TRBV7-9 ASSLVGQQQY